The 13 T cell receptor beta chains below were found in one sample sequenced in a study of T-cell memory formation after mild COVID-19. TCRdb re-called the 5' RACE reads with MiXCR, one entry per CDR3 protein. Here the sample spans about 270,000 distinct CDR3 sequences, around 15% being singletons. Sequencing was done on a sample of PBMCs or a T cell subset sorted from them (not recorded which). All receptors derive from a man aged 18 to 35 who had mild COVID-19 (a few samples of this study predate the infection). Cell type and time point are not known.

This rearrangement joins TRBV12-3 or TRBV12-4 to TRBJ2-5, with 8 bases that match TRBD1. The junction had 6 bases not matched to a gene; V was cut back by 7 bases and J by 5 bases. CDR3 length equals 13 residues. CDR3 coding DNA: TGTGCCAGCACCCTCGGACAGGGTGAGACCCAGTACTTC. It yields the protein CASTLGQGETQYF.

There are many counts of this clonotype. This chain links TRBV7-3 with TRBJ2-7, with D possibly being TRBD1 or TRBD2 (6 bases each). The V gene lost 1 base and the J gene lost 2 bases, with 12 bases spanning the gap. This CDR3 region has 15 residues. Germline V CDR1 and CDR2: SGHTA, FQGTGA. This CDR3 reads CASSLRRGAPYEQYF. CDR3 in DNA: TGTGCCAGCAGCTTAAGGAGGGGGGCCCCCTACGAGCAGTACTTC. The variable domain in full, completed from reference TRBV7-3 and TRBJ2-7, reads GAGVSQTPSNKVTEKGKYVELRCDPISGHTALYWYRQSLGQGPEFLIYFQGTGAADDSGLPNDRFFAVRPEGSVSTLKIQRTERGDSAVYLCASSLRRGAPYEQYFGPGTRLTVT.

This clonotype was found a few times. The junction and the germline gene differ at one end; a read error may be behind it. The V and J genes are TRBV6-2 or TRBV6-3 and TRBJ2-5; no reliable D call. The CDR3 is 10 residues long. The V gene's germline CDR1 is MNHEY and CDR2 SVGEGT. The CDR3 protein is CATSRETQYF. The CDR3 DNA reads TGTGCCACCAGTCGAGAGACCCAGTACTTC.

The chain couples TRBV6-2 or TRBV6-3 to TRBJ2-7; 7 nucleotides align to TRBD1. The CDR3 has 13 amino acids. V lost 6 bases to trimming and J lost 2 bases; unmatched junction nucleotides: 4. The germline V gene has CDR1 MNHEY and CDR2 SVGEGT. The CDR3 protein is CASSYRGPYEQYV. The DNA for the CDR3 is TGTGCCAGCAGCTACAGGGGACCCTACGAGCAGTACGTC.

This clonotype was seen more than once but under ten times. The chain couples TRBV23-1 to TRBJ1-5; 9 nucleotides match TRBD1. TRBV23-1 is flagged as an ORF with uncertain function. The CDR3 has 17 amino acids. J gave up 4 bases and V 4 bases, and 11 bases lay outside the gene matches. CDR3 in amino acids: CASSRHRQGVRNQPQHF. The CDR3 DNA reads as TGCGCCAGCAGTCGGCACCGACAGGGGGTCAGGAATCAGCCCCAGCATTTT.

CDR3 sequence reads: CASRYGTPGGASGELFF. CDR3 bases: TGTGCCAGCAGATACGGGACGCCCGGGGGAGCTTCCGGGGAGCTGTTTTTT. V gene TRBV11-2 combines with J gene TRBJ2-2; D is perhaps TRBD2 (6 bases). The V end was cut by 6 bases, the J end by 6 bases, with 23 bases between. This CDR3 is built from 17 residues. Per the germline V gene, CDR1 is SGHAT and CDR2 is FQNNGV.

The rearrangement uses TRBV5-1 and TRBJ2-1; no clear D. V was pared by 3 bases and J by 5 bases, with 9 bases between. This CDR3 spans 13 amino acids. The germline V gene encodes CDR1 SGHRS and CDR2 YFSETQ. CDR3 DNA sequence: TGCGCCAGCAGCTCAAGGATCGACAATGAGCAGTTCTTC. It yields the protein CASSSRIDNEQFF.

This clonotype was observed at least ten times. The chain links TRBV27 to TRBJ1-6; weak D call: TRBD1 (5 bases). The germline V and J ends were trimmed by 6 bases and 7 bases, with 10 bases remaining between them. Germline V gene data show CDR1 as MNHEY and CDR2 as SMNVEV (reference sequence). The CDR3 consists of 13 residues. The DNA of the CDR3 is TGTGCCAGCAGACCAAGACAGAATTCACCCCTCCACTTT. Encoded protein: CASRPRQNSPLHF.

V gene TRBV4-3 combines with J gene TRBJ2-1, with TRBD1 matching 9 bases. Germline CDR1 and CDR2: LGHNA and YSLEER. J lost 3 bases, V lost 3 bases, and 3 bases had no gene match. The CDR3 extends over 15 amino acids. The CDR3 loop is CASSHLTGGYNEQFF. CDR3 nucleotides: TGCGCCAGCAGCCATCTGACAGGGGGCTACAATGAGCAGTTCTTC.

This clonotype turned up a few times. The chain joins TRBV7-2 to TRBJ2-5, with 12 bases that match TRBD1. The germline V gene has CDR1 SGHTA and CDR2 FQGNSA. Trimming at V came to 3 bases and at J to 5 bases, leaving 7 bases not matched to a gene. The CDR3 covers 16 residues. CDR3 DNA sequence: TGTGCCAGCAGCTTCTCCGGGACAGGGGGCGCGGAGACCCAGTACTTC. Amino acids: CASSFSGTGGAETQYF.

The genes are TRBV29-1 and TRBJ2-1, with D possibly being TRBD2 (5 bases). CDR1 and CDR2 (germline): SQVTM, ANQGSEA. The V end was cut by 6 bases, the J end by 3 bases, with 12 bases between. This CDR3 region has 13 residues. The CDR3 DNA is TGCAGCGTCGGGAAGGCAGGCTACAATGAGCAGTTCTTC. Its translation: CSVGKAGYNEQFF.

This clonotype appeared a few times. This chain uses TRBV4-1 with TRBJ1-1; maybe TRBD1 (6 bases). This CDR3 contains 15 residues. Deletions cut 3 bases from V and 4 bases from J, with 15 bases between. From germline, CDR1 is MGHRA and CDR2 YSYEKL. CDR3 coding DNA: TGCGCCAGCAGCCATTTAAGGGGGTCGTTCACTGAAGCTTTCTTT. Its protein product is CASSHLRGSFTEAFF.

The chain links TRBV7-9 to TRBJ1-1; 8 nucleotides agree with TRBD1. CDR1 and CDR2 from the germline V gene are SEHNR and FQNEAQ (reference sequence). After removal of 4 bases from V and 1 base from J, the junction contained 2 bases not matched to a gene. This CDR3 contains 14 residues. The CDR3 sequence: CASSWTGTNTEAFF. CDR3 in DNA: TGTGCCAGCAGCTGGACAGGGACGAACACTGAAGCTTTCTTT. The entire variable domain, with the rest obtained from reference TRBV7-9 and TRBJ1-1, is as follows: DTGVSQNPRHKITKRGQNVTFRCDPISEHNRLYWYRQTLGQGPEFLTYFQNEAQLEKSRLLSDRFSAERPKGSFSTLEIQRTEQGDSAMYLCASSWTGTNTEAFFGQGTRLTVV.